This T cell receptor beta chain came from a study of beta chain features in type 1 diabetes. Study at large: The patient and healthy donor groups were comparable for age, gender and cell yields. Study-wide results and limits: Compared with healthy donors, patients appeared to share more similar naive, central memory and regulatory TCRB repertoires. Among patients with Type 1 diabetes, TCRB CDR3s were moderately but significantly shorter in every one of the four CD4+ subsets. Among type 1 diabetes patients, VDJ junctions had fewer insertions and more deletions.

In all sorted populations, purity surpassed 98%. The CDR3 is 14 amino acids. V lost 9 bases, J lost 5 bases, and 12 bases stayed unmatched. CDR1 MNHEY and CDR2 SVGAGI come from the germline V gene. This clone was counted only a few times. Its antigen remains unknown. Expressed TCRB transcripts got sequenced, as all isolated RNA was reverse transcribed. Produced via immunoSEQ multiplex PCR; TCRdb's table is partial and in-frame only. This repertoire shows some 330,000 clones, 10% to 15% found once; its top ten account for 0.0095% to 0.011%. The sequencing input was naive CD4+ T cells from blood. The chain recombines TRBV6-5 with TRBJ1-2; 7 bases map to TRBD1. The clonotype originates from a woman in her late teens or twenties with type 1 diabetes. The CDR3 region has the DNA TGTGCCAGTTCGGTTGGGGGACAGACATATGGCTACACCTTC. Encoded protein: CASSVGGQTYGYTF.